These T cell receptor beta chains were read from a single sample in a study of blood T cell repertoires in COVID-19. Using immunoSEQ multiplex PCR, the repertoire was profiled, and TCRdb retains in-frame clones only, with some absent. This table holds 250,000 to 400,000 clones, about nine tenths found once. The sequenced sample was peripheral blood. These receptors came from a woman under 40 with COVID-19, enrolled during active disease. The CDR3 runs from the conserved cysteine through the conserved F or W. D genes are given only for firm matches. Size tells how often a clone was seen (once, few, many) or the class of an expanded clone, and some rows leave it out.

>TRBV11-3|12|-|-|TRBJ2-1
CASSVPGHHQFF
TGTGCCAGCAGCGTCCCGGGACATCATCAGTTCTTC
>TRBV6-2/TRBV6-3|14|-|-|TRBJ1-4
CASSYGGTFEKLFF
TGTGCCAGCAGTTACGGGGGGACCTTTGAAAAACTGTTTTTT
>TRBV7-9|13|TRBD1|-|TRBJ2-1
CASSLVDRGSEFF
TGTGCCAGCAGCTTAGTCGACAGGGGATCGGAGTTCTTC
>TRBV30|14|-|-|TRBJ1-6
CAWSFAGLGSPLHF
TGTGCCTGGAGTTTCGCAGGGTTAGGTTCACCCCTCCACTTT
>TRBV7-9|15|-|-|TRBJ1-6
CASSKDSSYNSPLHF
TGTGCCAGCAGCAAAGACAGCTCCTATAATTCACCCCTCCACTTT
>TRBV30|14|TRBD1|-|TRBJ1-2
CAWRPAGGGYGYTF
TGTGCCTGGAGACCCGCAGGGGGAGGCTATGGCTACACCTTC
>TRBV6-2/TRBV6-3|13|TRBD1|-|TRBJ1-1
CASSYYGQGRAFF
TGTGCCAGCAGTTACTACGGACAGGGACGAGCTTTCTTT
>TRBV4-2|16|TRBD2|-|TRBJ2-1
CASSQDPAGGRNEQFF
TGTGCCAGCAGCCAAGACCCAGCGGGGGGGAGAAATGAGCAGTTCTTC
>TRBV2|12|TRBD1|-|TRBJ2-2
CASSRDSRELFF
TGTGCCAGCAGTAGGGACAGCCGGGAGCTGTTTTTT
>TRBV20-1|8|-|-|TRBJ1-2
CSDQGYTF
TGCAGTGATCAAGGCTACACCTTC
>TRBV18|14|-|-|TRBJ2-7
CASSPGRVSYEQYF
TGTGCCAGCTCACCAGGCAGGGTGTCCTACGAGCAGTACTTC
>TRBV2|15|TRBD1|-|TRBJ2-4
CASMRQGVDKNIQYF
TGTGCCAGCATGCGGCAGGGGGTCGACAAAAACATTCAGTACTTC
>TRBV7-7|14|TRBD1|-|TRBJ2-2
CASSVGQGAGELFF
TGTGCTAGCAGTGTAGGACAGGGTGCCGGGGAGCTGTTTTTT
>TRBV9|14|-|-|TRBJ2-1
CASSVPGLGNEQFF
TGTGCCAGCAGCGTGCCGGGGTTGGGCAATGAGCAGTTCTTC
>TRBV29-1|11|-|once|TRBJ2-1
CSVLTRLGQFF
TGCAGCGTACTGACTAGATTAGGGCAGTTCTTC
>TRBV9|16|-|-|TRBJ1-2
CASSVDGGPQSYGYTF
TGTGCCAGCAGCGTAGACGGAGGTCCCCAAAGCTATGGCTACACCTTC